The entry below gives a single T cell receptor (beta chain) sequence along with its context. This CDR3 spans 15 amino acids. Trimming at V came to 4 bases and at J to 6 bases, leaving 11 bases not matched to a gene. Germline V lookup: CDR1 SGHRS, CDR2 YFSETQ. This entry belongs to a study of cytomegalovirus exposure and HLA in healthy donors. Use of 60 Vbeta and 13 Jbeta primers characterized the PCR. Sequencing used immunoSEQ multiplex PCR; TCRdb keeps in-frame clones, though not all of them. The sample lists some 98,000 clones, approximately 82% seen once, with roughly 3.5% in the top ten. The chain joins TRBV5-1 to TRBJ1-2; TRBD1 matches 8 bases. This sequence was found in a female donor in good health and CMV-seropositive. The source material was PBMCs. CDR3 sequence reads: CASSPIFGQGNGYTF. Written as DNA, the CDR3 is TGCGCCAGCAGCCCAATATTCGGACAGGGCAATGGCTACACCTTC.